A selection of T cell receptor beta chains follows, all from one sample in a study of T cell responses to AZD1222 COVID-19 vaccine. Data came from immunoSEQ multiplex PCR; TCRdb stores just in-frame clones and leaves some out. This sample carries 69,000 or so clones, 70% to 90% of them seen once, and the ten largest clones take around 1.3%. This material consisted of peripheral blood, taken 28 days after the second AZD1222 dose. Source of these receptors: an adult who received the AZD1222 COVID-19 vaccine. Both conserved end residues are part of each CDR3. A D gene is named only where the DNA matches it firmly. Rows give clone size only sometimes, using once, few, many, or a class for an expanded clone.

cdr3_aa: CASSIRDRGYNEQFF; cdr3_nt: TGTGCCAGCAGCATCCGGGACAGGGGATACAATGAGCAGTTCTTC; d_call: TRBD1; j_call: TRBJ2-1; clone_size: few; v_call: TRBV7-3
cdr3_aa: CASSSQTGGYGYTF; cdr3_nt: TGCGCCAGCAGCTCTCAGACAGGGGGTTATGGCTACACCTTC; d_call: TRBD1; j_call: TRBJ1-2; clone_size: NA; v_call: TRBV5-1
cdr3_aa: CASGSGRARDTQYF; cdr3_nt: TGTGCCAGCGGTAGCGGGAGGGCCCGAGATACGCAGTATTTT; d_call: TRBD2; j_call: TRBJ2-3; clone_size: few; v_call: TRBV6-5
cdr3_aa: CASCKSGTSLGETQYF; cdr3_nt: TGTGCCAGCTGCAAATCAGGGACCAGCTTAGGAGAGACCCAGTACTTC; d_call: NA; j_call: TRBJ2-5; clone_size: NA; v_call: TRBV3-1/TRBV3-2
cdr3_aa: CATAGQGPLGGNTIYF; cdr3_nt: TGTGCCACTGCGGGACAGGGCCCACTGGGTGGAAACACCATATATTTT; d_call: TRBD1; j_call: TRBJ1-3; clone_size: NA; v_call: TRBV2
cdr3_aa: CASSPPGSGNTIYF; cdr3_nt: TGTGCCAGCTCACCACCGGGCTCTGGAAACACCATATATTTT; d_call: NA; j_call: TRBJ1-3; clone_size: NA; v_call: TRBV18
cdr3_aa: CASSLGLGGLSSGYTF; cdr3_nt: TGTGCCAGCAGCTTAGGGCTGGGGGGGCTCTCCTCTGGCTACACCTTC; d_call: NA; j_call: TRBJ1-2; clone_size: NA; v_call: TRBV7-9
cdr3_aa: CASSAQGGQPQHF; cdr3_nt: TGTGCCAGCAGCGCCCAGGGGGGTCAGCCCCAGCATTTT; d_call: TRBD1; j_call: TRBJ1-5; clone_size: few; v_call: TRBV7-3
cdr3_aa: CASKTGGDGGYTF; cdr3_nt: TGTGCCAGCAAAACAGGGGGCGACGGTGGCTACACCTTC; d_call: TRBD1; j_call: TRBJ1-2; clone_size: NA; v_call: TRBV6-5
cdr3_aa: CASRPGQGASSYNSPLHF; cdr3_nt: TGTGCAAGTCGCCCGGGACAGGGGGCGAGCTCCTATAATTCACCCCTCCACTTT; d_call: NA; j_call: TRBJ1-6; clone_size: NA; v_call: TRBV12-2
cdr3_aa: CASSLRNQETQYF; cdr3_nt: TGTGCCAGCAGCTTAAGAAACCAAGAGACCCAGTACTTC; d_call: NA; j_call: TRBJ2-5; clone_size: NA; v_call: TRBV11-1
cdr3_aa: CASSPPTGQPSDEQFF; cdr3_nt: TGTGCCAGCTCACCACCGACGGGACAGCCGTCCGATGAGCAGTTCTTC; d_call: TRBD1; j_call: TRBJ2-1; clone_size: NA; v_call: TRBV18
cdr3_aa: CASSFPQTTNEKLFF; cdr3_nt: TGTGCCAGCAGCTTCCCCCAGACAACTAATGAAAAACTGTTTTTT; d_call: NA; j_call: TRBJ1-4; clone_size: once; v_call: TRBV7-9
cdr3_aa: CATKPGTSGSNEQFF; cdr3_nt: TGTGCCACCAAACCCGGGACTAGCGGGAGCAATGAGCAGTTCTTC; d_call: TRBD2; j_call: TRBJ2-1; clone_size: NA; v_call: TRBV15
cdr3_aa: CASSADYNSPLHF; cdr3_nt: TGTGCCAGCAGTGCAGATTATAATTCACCCCTCCACTTT; d_call: NA; j_call: TRBJ1-6; clone_size: NA; v_call: TRBV2
cdr3_aa: CASSGGQVLYNEQFF; cdr3_nt: TGTGCCAGCAGCGGGGGACAGGTCCTCTACAATGAGCAGTTCTTC; d_call: TRBD1; j_call: TRBJ2-1; clone_size: NA; v_call: TRBV7-2
cdr3_aa: CASSLGSGTVWGNTIYF; cdr3_nt: TGTGCCAGCAGCTTAGGCTCCGGGACCGTCTGGGGAAACACCATATATTTT; d_call: NA; j_call: TRBJ1-3; clone_size: NA; v_call: TRBV7-8
cdr3_aa: CASSVGGGRLYGYTF; cdr3_nt: TGTGCCAGCAGCGTAGGAGGGGGCCGGCTGTATGGCTACACCTTC; d_call: TRBD1; j_call: TRBJ1-2; clone_size: NA; v_call: TRBV9
cdr3_aa: CASSGVTGNTIYF; cdr3_nt: TGTGCCAGCAGCGGGGTCACTGGAAACACCATATATTTT; d_call: NA; j_call: TRBJ1-3; clone_size: once; v_call: TRBV3-1/TRBV3-2
cdr3_aa: CASSPRLAFTGELFF; cdr3_nt: TGCGCCAGCAGCCCAAGACTAGCGTTCACCGGGGAGCTGTTTTTT; d_call: TRBD2; j_call: TRBJ2-2; clone_size: NA; v_call: TRBV5-1
cdr3_aa: CASSLSLSGYEQFF; cdr3_nt: TGCGCCAGCAGCTTGTCCCTAAGCGGGTATGAGCAGTTCTTC; d_call: NA; j_call: TRBJ2-1; clone_size: NA; v_call: TRBV5-1
cdr3_aa: CASSPTPQETNTEAFF; cdr3_nt: TGTGCCAGCAGCCCAACACCACAGGAAACGAACACTGAAGCTTTCTTT; d_call: NA; j_call: TRBJ1-1; clone_size: NA; v_call: TRBV11-1
cdr3_aa: CATGTSGPRGGTDEQFF; cdr3_nt: TGTGCCACCGGGACTAGCGGGCCCAGGGGGGGTACCGATGAGCAGTTCTTC; d_call: TRBD2; j_call: TRBJ2-1; clone_size: NA; v_call: TRBV24-1
cdr3_aa: CACPQGKGTEAFF; cdr3_nt: TGTGCCTGCCCCCAGGGCAAAGGCACTGAAGCTTTCTTT; d_call: NA; j_call: TRBJ1-1; clone_size: NA; v_call: TRBV30
cdr3_aa: CASSLRRSLTQYF; cdr3_nt: TGTGCCAGCAGCTTGAGGCGGTCCTTGACCCAGTACTTC; d_call: NA; j_call: TRBJ2-5; clone_size: NA; v_call: TRBV5-8
cdr3_aa: CASSLYRDQSYEQYF; cdr3_nt: TGTGCCAGCAGCTTATACAGGGACCAATCCTACGAGCAGTACTTC; d_call: NA; j_call: TRBJ2-7; clone_size: once; v_call: TRBV13
cdr3_aa: CASSRTGDRSSTEAFF; cdr3_nt: TGCGCCAGCAGCAGAACCGGTGACAGGTCTTCCACTGAAGCTTTCTTT; d_call: NA; j_call: TRBJ1-1; clone_size: NA; v_call: TRBV5-1
cdr3_aa: CASSIQGGLSEAFF; cdr3_nt: TGTGCCAGCAGCATACAGGGGGGTTTGTCAGAAGCTTTCTTT; d_call: TRBD1; j_call: TRBJ1-1; clone_size: NA; v_call: TRBV7-3
cdr3_aa: CASSFRTSYTDTQYF; cdr3_nt: TGTGCCAGCAGCTTCCGGACTAGCTACACAGATACGCAGTATTTT; d_call: TRBD2; j_call: TRBJ2-3; clone_size: NA; v_call: TRBV5-4
cdr3_aa: CASSLDYYNSPLHF; cdr3_nt: TGTGCCAGCAGTTTGGATTATTATAATTCACCCCTCCACTTT; d_call: NA; j_call: TRBJ1-6; clone_size: NA; v_call: TRBV9
cdr3_aa: CASSSGVQPQHF; cdr3_nt: TGTGCCAGCAGCTCAGGGGTTCAGCCCCAGCATTTT; d_call: NA; j_call: TRBJ1-5; clone_size: NA; v_call: TRBV7-9
cdr3_aa: CASSLPGTYNSPLHF; cdr3_nt: TGTGCCAGCAGCCTGCCGGGGACCTATAATTCACCCCTCCACTTT; d_call: NA; j_call: TRBJ1-6; clone_size: NA; v_call: TRBV27
cdr3_aa: CAGNSGSSYNEQFF; cdr3_nt: TGTGCCGGTAATAGCGGGAGCTCCTACAATGAGCAGTTCTTC; d_call: TRBD2; j_call: TRBJ2-1; clone_size: NA; v_call: TRBV30
cdr3_aa: CASRTGYDSGYGYTF; cdr3_nt: TGTGCCAGCAGGACAGGGTATGATTCAGGCTATGGCTACACCTTC; d_call: TRBD1; j_call: TRBJ1-2; clone_size: NA; v_call: TRBV3-1/TRBV3-2
cdr3_aa: CASSLNSRREKLFF; cdr3_nt: TGTGCCAGCAGCTTGAACAGTCGGAGAGAAAAACTGTTTTTT; d_call: NA; j_call: TRBJ1-4; clone_size: NA; v_call: TRBV7-6
cdr3_aa: CATSFRAPDGSNQPQHF; cdr3_nt: TGTGCCACCTCGTTCAGGGCTCCGGACGGTAGCAATCAGCCCCAGCATTTT; d_call: NA; j_call: TRBJ1-5; clone_size: NA; v_call: TRBV27
cdr3_aa: CASTLSAGVNTEAFF; cdr3_nt: TGTGCCAGCACCCTATCGGCTGGGGTGAACACTGAAGCTTTCTTT; d_call: NA; j_call: TRBJ1-1; clone_size: NA; v_call: TRBV7-2
cdr3_aa: CASSEGTGPYNEQFF; cdr3_nt: TGTGCCAGCAGCGAGGGGACAGGGCCCTACAATGAGCAGTTCTTC; d_call: TRBD1; j_call: TRBJ2-1; clone_size: NA; v_call: TRBV5-4
cdr3_aa: CASSSPGTSIYNEQFF; cdr3_nt: TGTGCCAGCAGTTCTCCCGGGACTAGCATATACAATGAGCAGTTCTTC; d_call: TRBD2; j_call: TRBJ2-1; clone_size: NA; v_call: TRBV6-5
cdr3_aa: CARRNGGGGGYTF; cdr3_nt: TGTGCTCGGAGGAATGGGGGAGGGGGTGGCTACACCTTC; d_call: NA; j_call: TRBJ1-2; clone_size: NA; v_call: TRBV2
cdr3_aa: CASSQETSGKYEQFF; cdr3_nt: TGTGCCAGCAGCCAAGAGACTAGCGGGAAGTATGAGCAGTTCTTC; d_call: TRBD2; j_call: TRBJ2-1; clone_size: NA; v_call: TRBV3-1/TRBV3-2
cdr3_aa: CASSPPGQETQYF; cdr3_nt: TGTGCCAGCAGCCCCCCCGGGCAAGAGACCCAGTACTTC; d_call: NA; j_call: TRBJ2-5; clone_size: NA; v_call: TRBV3-1/TRBV3-2
cdr3_aa: CASSWGGGRYNEQFF; cdr3_nt: TGTGCCAGCAGCTGGGGAGGAGGGAGGTACAATGAGCAGTTCTTC; d_call: NA; j_call: TRBJ2-1; clone_size: NA; v_call: TRBV6-5
cdr3_aa: CASSPRLSLITDTQYF; cdr3_nt: TGTGCCAGCAGCCCGCGCTTGTCTTTGATCACAGATACGCAGTATTTT; d_call: NA; j_call: TRBJ2-3; clone_size: NA; v_call: TRBV9
cdr3_aa: CASSLARNTEAFF; cdr3_nt: TGTGCCAGCAGCTTAGCAAGGAACACTGAAGCTTTCTTT; d_call: NA; j_call: TRBJ1-1; clone_size: NA; v_call: TRBV7-6
cdr3_aa: CASSQGNQPQHF; cdr3_nt: TGTGCCAGCTCACAGGGCAATCAGCCCCAGCATTTT; d_call: NA; j_call: TRBJ1-5; clone_size: NA; v_call: TRBV18
cdr3_aa: CASTDRASGSSYNEQFF; cdr3_nt: TGTGCCAGTACCGACCGGGCTAGCGGGAGCTCCTACAATGAGCAGTTCTTC; d_call: TRBD2; j_call: TRBJ2-1; clone_size: NA; v_call: TRBV19
cdr3_aa: CAISALEGNYGYTF; cdr3_nt: TGTGCCATCAGCGCACTAGAGGGTAACTATGGCTACACCTTC; d_call: NA; j_call: TRBJ1-2; clone_size: NA; v_call: TRBV10-3
cdr3_aa: CASSIDAGVAFF; cdr3_nt: TGTGCCAGTAGTATAGATGCAGGGGTAGCTTTCTTT; d_call: NA; j_call: TRBJ1-1; clone_size: NA; v_call: TRBV19
cdr3_aa: CASSLNLDRGDIQYF; cdr3_nt: TGTGCCAGCAGCCTAAATTTGGACAGGGGGGACATTCAGTACTTC; d_call: TRBD1; j_call: TRBJ2-4; clone_size: NA; v_call: TRBV9
cdr3_aa: CASSLGAGSETQYF; cdr3_nt: TGTGCCAGCAGCTTAGGTGCAGGGTCGGAGACCCAGTACTTC; d_call: NA; j_call: TRBJ2-5; clone_size: NA; v_call: TRBV7-9
cdr3_aa: CASSLMGGNNQPQHF; cdr3_nt: TGTGCCAGCAGTTTAATGGGTGGCAACAATCAGCCCCAGCATTTT; d_call: NA; j_call: TRBJ1-5; clone_size: few; v_call: TRBV27
cdr3_aa: CASSRETGPRGYTF; cdr3_nt: TGCGCCAGCAGCCGAGAGACAGGCCCGCGTGGCTACACCTTC; d_call: NA; j_call: TRBJ1-2; clone_size: NA; v_call: TRBV4-1
cdr3_aa: CASSTVAGAYEQYF; cdr3_nt: TGTGCCAGTAGTACTGTGGCGGGAGCCTACGAGCAGTACTTC; d_call: TRBD2; j_call: TRBJ2-7; clone_size: NA; v_call: TRBV19
cdr3_aa: CASSAGSEQFF; cdr3_nt: TGTGCCAGCAGTGCCGGGAGTGAGCAGTTCTTC; d_call: NA; j_call: TRBJ2-1; clone_size: few; v_call: TRBV6-4
cdr3_aa: CASSAHGGLGRLGYTF; cdr3_nt: TGTGCCAGCAGTGCCCACGGAGGATTAGGACGTCTTGGCTACACCTTC; d_call: NA; j_call: TRBJ1-2; clone_size: NA; v_call: TRBV25-1
cdr3_aa: CASSRDRSNTEAFF; cdr3_nt: TGTGCCAGCTCAAGGGACAGGTCGAACACTGAAGCTTTCTTT; d_call: TRBD1; j_call: TRBJ1-1; clone_size: NA; v_call: TRBV18
cdr3_aa: CASSLSGRGTDTQYF; cdr3_nt: TGTGCCAGCAGCCTGAGCGGGAGAGGGACAGATACGCAGTATTTT; d_call: TRBD2; j_call: TRBJ2-3; clone_size: NA; v_call: TRBV27
cdr3_aa: CASSQDYSYNEQFF; cdr3_nt: TGTGCCAGCAGCCAAGACTATAGCTACAATGAGCAGTTCTTC; d_call: NA; j_call: TRBJ2-1; clone_size: NA; v_call: TRBV3-1/TRBV3-2
cdr3_aa: CASSLAGGSTEAFF; cdr3_nt: TGTGCCAGCAGCTTAGCGGGTGGGAGCACTGAAGCTTTCTTT; d_call: NA; j_call: TRBJ1-1; clone_size: once; v_call: TRBV7-9